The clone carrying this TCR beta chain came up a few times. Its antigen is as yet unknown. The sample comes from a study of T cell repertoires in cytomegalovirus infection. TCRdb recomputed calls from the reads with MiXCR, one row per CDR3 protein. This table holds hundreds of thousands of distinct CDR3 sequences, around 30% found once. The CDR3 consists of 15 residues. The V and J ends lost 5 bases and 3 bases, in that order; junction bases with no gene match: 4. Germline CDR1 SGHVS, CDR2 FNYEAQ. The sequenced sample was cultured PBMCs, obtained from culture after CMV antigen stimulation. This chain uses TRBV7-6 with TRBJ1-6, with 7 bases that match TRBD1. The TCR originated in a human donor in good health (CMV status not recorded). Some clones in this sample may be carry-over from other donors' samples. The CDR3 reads CASSIGQVYNSPLHF. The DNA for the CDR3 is TGTGCCAGCAGCATTGGACAGGTCTATAATTCACCCCTCCACTTT. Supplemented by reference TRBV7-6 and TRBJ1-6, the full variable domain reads GAGVSQSPRYKVTKRGQDVALRCDPISGHVSLYWYRQALGQGPEFLTYFNYEAQQDKSGLPNDRFSAERPEGSISTLTIQRTEQRDSAMYRCASSIGQVYNSPLHFGNGTRLTVT.